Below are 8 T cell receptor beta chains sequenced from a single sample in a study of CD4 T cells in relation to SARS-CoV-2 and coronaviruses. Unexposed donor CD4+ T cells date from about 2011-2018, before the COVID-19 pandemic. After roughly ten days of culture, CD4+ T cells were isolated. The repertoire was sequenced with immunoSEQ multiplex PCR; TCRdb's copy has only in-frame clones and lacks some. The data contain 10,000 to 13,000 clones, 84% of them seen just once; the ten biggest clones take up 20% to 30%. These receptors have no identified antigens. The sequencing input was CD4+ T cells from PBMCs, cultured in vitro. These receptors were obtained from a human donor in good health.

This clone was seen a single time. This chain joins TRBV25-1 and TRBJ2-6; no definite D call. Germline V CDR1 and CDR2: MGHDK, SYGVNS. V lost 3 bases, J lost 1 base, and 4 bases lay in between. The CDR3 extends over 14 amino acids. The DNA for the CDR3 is TGTGCCAGCAGTGACGCGTCTGGGGCCAACGTCCTGACTTTC. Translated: CASSDASGANVLTF.

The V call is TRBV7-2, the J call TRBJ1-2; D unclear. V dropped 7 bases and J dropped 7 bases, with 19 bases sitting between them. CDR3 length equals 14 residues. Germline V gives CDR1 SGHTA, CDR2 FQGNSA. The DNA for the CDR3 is TGTGCCAGCACCTGGGAGACACCTTCTGGTGGCTACACCTTC. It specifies CASTWETPSGGYTF.

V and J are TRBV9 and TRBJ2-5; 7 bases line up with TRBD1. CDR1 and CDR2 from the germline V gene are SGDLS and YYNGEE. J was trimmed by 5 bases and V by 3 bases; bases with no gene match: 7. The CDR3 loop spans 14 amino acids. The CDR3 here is CASSAPAGGETQYF. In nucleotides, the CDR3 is TGTGCCAGCAGCGCTCCGGCAGGGGGTGAGACCCAGTACTTC.

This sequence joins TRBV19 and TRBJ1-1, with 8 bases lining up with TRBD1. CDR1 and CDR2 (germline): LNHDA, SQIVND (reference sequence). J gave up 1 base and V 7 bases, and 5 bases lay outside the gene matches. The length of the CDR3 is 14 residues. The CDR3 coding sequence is TGTGCCAGTACCAGGACAGGGACGAACACTGAAGCTTTCTTT. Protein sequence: CASTRTGTNTEAFF.

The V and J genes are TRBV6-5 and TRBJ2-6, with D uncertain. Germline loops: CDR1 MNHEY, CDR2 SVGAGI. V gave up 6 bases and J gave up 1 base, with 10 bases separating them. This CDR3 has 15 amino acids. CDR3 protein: CASSYRSSGANVLTF. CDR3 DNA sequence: TGTGCCAGCAGCTACCGTTCTTCTGGGGCCAACGTCCTGACTTTC.

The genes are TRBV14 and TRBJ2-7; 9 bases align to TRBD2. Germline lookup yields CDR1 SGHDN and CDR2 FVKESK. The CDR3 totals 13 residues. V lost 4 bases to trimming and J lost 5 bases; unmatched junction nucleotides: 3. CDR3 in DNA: TGTGCCAGCAGCCTTACTAGCGGGCACGAGCAGTACTTC. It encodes CASSLTSGHEQYF.

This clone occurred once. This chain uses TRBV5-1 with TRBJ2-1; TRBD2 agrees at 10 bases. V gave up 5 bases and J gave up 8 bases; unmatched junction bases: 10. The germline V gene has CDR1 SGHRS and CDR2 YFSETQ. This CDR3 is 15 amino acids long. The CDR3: CASSSLAGDPDEQFF. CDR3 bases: TGCGCCAGCAGTTCTCTAGCGGGAGATCCGGATGAGCAGTTCTTC.

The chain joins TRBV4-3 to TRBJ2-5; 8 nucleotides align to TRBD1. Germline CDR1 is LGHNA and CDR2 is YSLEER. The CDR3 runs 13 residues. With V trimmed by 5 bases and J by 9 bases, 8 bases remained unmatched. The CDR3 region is CASSAGPTGAQYF. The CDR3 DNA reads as TGCGCCAGCAGCGCGGGTCCGACAGGGGCCCAGTACTTC.